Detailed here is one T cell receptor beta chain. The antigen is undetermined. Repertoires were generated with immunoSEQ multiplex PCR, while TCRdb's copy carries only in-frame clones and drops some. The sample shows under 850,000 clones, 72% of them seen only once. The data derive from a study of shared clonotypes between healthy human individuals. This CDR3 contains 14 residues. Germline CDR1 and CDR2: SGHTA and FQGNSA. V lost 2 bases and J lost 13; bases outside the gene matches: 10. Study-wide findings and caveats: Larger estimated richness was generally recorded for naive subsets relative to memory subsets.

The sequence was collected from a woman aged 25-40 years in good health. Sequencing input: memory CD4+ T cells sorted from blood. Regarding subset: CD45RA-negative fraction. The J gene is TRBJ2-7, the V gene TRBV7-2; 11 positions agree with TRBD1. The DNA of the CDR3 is TGTGCCAGCAGCTTAACCGGGACAGGGGGAAAGGAATACTTC. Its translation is CASSLTGTGGKEYF.